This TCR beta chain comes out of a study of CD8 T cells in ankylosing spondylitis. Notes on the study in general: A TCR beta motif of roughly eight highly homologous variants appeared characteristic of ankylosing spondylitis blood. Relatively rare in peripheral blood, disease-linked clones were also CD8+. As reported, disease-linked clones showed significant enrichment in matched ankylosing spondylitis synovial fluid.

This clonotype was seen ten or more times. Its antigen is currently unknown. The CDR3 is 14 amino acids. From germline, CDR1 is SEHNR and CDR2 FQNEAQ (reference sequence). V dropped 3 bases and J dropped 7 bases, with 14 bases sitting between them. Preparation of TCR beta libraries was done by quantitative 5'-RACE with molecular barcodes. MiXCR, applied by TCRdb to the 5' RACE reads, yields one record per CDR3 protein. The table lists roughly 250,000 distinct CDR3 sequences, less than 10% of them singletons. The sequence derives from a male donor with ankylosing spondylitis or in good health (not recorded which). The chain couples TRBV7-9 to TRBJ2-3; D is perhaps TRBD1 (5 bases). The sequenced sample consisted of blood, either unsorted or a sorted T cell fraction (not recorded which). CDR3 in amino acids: CASSFLGQMNTQYF. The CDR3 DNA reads TGTGCCAGCAGCTTCTTGGGGCAGATGAATACGCAGTATTTT.